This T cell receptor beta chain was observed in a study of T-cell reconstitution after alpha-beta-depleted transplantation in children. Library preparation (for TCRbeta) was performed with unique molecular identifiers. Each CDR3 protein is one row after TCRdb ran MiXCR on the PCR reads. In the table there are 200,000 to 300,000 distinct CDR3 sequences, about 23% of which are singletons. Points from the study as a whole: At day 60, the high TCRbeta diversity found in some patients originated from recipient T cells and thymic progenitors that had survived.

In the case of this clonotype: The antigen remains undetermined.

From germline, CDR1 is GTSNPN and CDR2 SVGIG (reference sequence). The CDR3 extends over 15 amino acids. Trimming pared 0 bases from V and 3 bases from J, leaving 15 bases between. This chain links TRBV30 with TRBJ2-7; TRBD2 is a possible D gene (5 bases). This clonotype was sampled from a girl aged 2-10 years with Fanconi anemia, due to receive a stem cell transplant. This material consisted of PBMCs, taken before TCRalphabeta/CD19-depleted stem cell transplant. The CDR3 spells CAWSVLLDGGYEQYF. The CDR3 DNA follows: TGTGCCTGGAGTGTTTTGTTAGACGGAGGCTACGAGCAGTACTTC.